This T cell receptor beta chain was recorded in a study of cytomegalovirus exposure and HLA in healthy donors. Study outcomes and limitations: Trimming of TCR beta V- and J-genes showed a link, identified in a later analysis, to a missense DCLRE1C variant.

V was pared by 5 bases and J by 5 bases, with 14 bases between. The germline V gene encodes CDR1 WNHNN and CDR2 SYGVQD (reference sequence). The CDR3 sequence is 14 residues long. The PCR contained 60 Vbeta and 13 Jbeta primers. Produced via immunoSEQ multiplex PCR; TCRdb's table is partial and in-frame only. The sample lists about 180,000 clones; 76% were seen once. Nominally healthy donors provided the samples, though records likely missed some immune exposures. In the case of this clone: Its antigen is still unknown.

The clonotype originates from a man aged 18-30 years in good health and CMV-seronegative. Material: PBMCs. V is TRBV10-1 and J is TRBJ2-3, with D perhaps TRBD2 (6 bases). This CDR3 reads CASSTGHGGDTQYF. The DNA of the CDR3 is TGCGCCAGCAGTACAGGACACGGGGGAGATACGCAGTATTTT.